These 31 T cell receptor beta chains came from one sample sequenced in a study of shared clonotypes between healthy human individuals. Sequencing was performed with immunoSEQ multiplex PCR; in TCRdb, only in-frame clones are kept and a portion is missing. The sample consists of about 690,000 clones, 80% to 95% of them appearing once. Sample: memory CD8+ T cells from PBMCs. Described subset: CD45RO+ cells pooled with CCR7-negative TemRA cells. These receptors were obtained from a man in his late teens or twenties in good health. Some clones in this sample may be carry-over from other donors' samples.

The table lists this clone with a count of one. The rearrangement joins TRBV28 to TRBJ2-7; D is ambiguous. The CDR3 sequence is 12 residues long. V was clipped by 4 bases and J by 1 base, with 5 bases between them. Germline V lookup: CDR1 MDHEN, CDR2 SYDVKM. The CDR3 protein is CASSWPSYEQYF. The DNA for the CDR3 is TGTGCCAGCAGTTGGCCGTCCTACGAGCAGTACTTC.

The rearrangement joins TRBV7-9 to TRBJ2-1, with D uncertain. CDR3 length: 12 amino acids. CDR1 SEHNR and CDR2 FQNEAQ come from the germline V gene (reference sequence). Trimming took off 0 bases at V and 10 bases at J, with 7 bases between the two ends. CDR3 amino acids: CASSLAKWEQFF. DNA of the CDR3: TGTGCCAGCAGCTTAGCAAAATGGGAGCAGTTCTTC.

The genes are TRBV7-3 and TRBJ2-1; D uncertain. V was trimmed by 1 base and J by 6 bases, leaving 13 bases between them. The CDR3 is 15 residues long. From germline, CDR1 is SGHTA and CDR2 FQGTGA. The CDR3 DNA sequence: TGTGCCAGCAGCTTAAGTTTGAGAAGCCCCAATGAGCAGTTCTTC. Encoded protein: CASSLSLRSPNEQFF.

In this sample, this clone turned up once. The rearrangement links TRBV7-9 to TRBJ2-1; 11 bases fit TRBD2. In germline, CDR1 is SEHNR, CDR2 FQNEAQ (reference sequence). V gave up 5 bases and J gave up 8 bases; unmatched junction bases: 11. The CDR3 extends over 16 amino acids. The CDR3 nucleotides read TGTGCCAGCAGCATTAGCGGGAGGGAGGGCCGCGATGAGCAGTTCTTC. The encoded protein is CASSISGREGRDEQFF.

In its sample, this clone was seen once. V usage is TRBV27 and J usage is TRBJ2-2; the D is unclear. The CDR3 loop spans 17 amino acids. Trimming removed 4 bases at V and 5 bases at J, with 20 bases between. Germline V lookup: CDR1 MNHEY, CDR2 SMNVEV (reference sequence). The CDR3, as DNA: TGTGCCAGCAGTTCCCTGGCAAAGGAAGGGTGGACCGGGGAGCTGTTTTTT. This gives the protein CASSSLAKEGWTGELFF.

V gene TRBV27 combines with J gene TRBJ1-1; D remains unclear. The CDR3 consists of 15 residues. Germline values: CDR1 MNHEY, CDR2 SMNVEV (reference sequence). Trimming pared 8 bases from V and 1 base from J, leaving 17 bases between. The CDR3 DNA reads as TGTGCCAGCCGTATATTAGGTTCGGGGAACACTGAAGCTTTCTTT. Protein product: CASRILGSGNTEAFF.

This sequence joins TRBV7-9 and TRBJ2-1; D not resolved. Germline V CDR1 and CDR2: SEHNR, FQNEAQ (reference sequence). The CDR3 runs to 12 residues. V was clipped by 5 bases and J by 7 bases, with 9 bases between them. CDR3 amino acids: CASSPGQNEQFF. CDR3 bases: TGTGCCAGCAGCCCCGGGCAGAATGAGCAGTTCTTC.

The J gene is TRBJ1-5, the V gene TRBV6-6; TRBD1 is a possible D gene (5 bases). Trimming took 5 bases from V and 6 from J, leaving 8 bases between them. Germline lookup yields CDR1 MNHNY and CDR2 SVGAGI (reference sequence). The CDR3 totals 12 residues. The CDR3 DNA reads as TGTGCCAGCAGTGATAGGGGTCAGCCCCAGCATTTT. Translation gives CASSDRGQPQHF.

J is TRBJ2-3 and V is TRBV10-2; D remains ambiguous. The CDR3 is 13 residues long. CDR1 is WSHSY, CDR2 SAAADI, per germline. Trimming left V 7 bases short and J 6 bases short, with 14 bases between. CDR3 DNA: TGCGCCAGCATCGAAGCCCCGTCCGATACGCAGTATTTT. It encodes CASIEAPSDTQYF.

This clone was seen many times. The V and J genes are TRBV19 and TRBJ1-1; D might be TRBD1 (6 bases). Trimming removed 8 bases from V and 4 bases from J, with 14 bases in between. There are 13 residues in the CDR3. Germline lookup yields CDR1 LNHDA and CDR2 SQIVND (reference sequence). CDR3 protein: CASGEQGATEAFF. DNA for the CDR3: TGTGCCAGTGGGGAACAGGGAGCCACTGAAGCTTTCTTT.

The gene calls are TRBV5-1 and TRBJ2-7; D gene ambiguous. The CDR3 has 17 residues. In germline, CDR1 is SGHRS, CDR2 YFSETQ. Deletions cut 5 bases from V and 3 bases from J, with 24 bases between. As DNA, the CDR3 is TGCGCCAGCAGAAAGACACGGAGCGAACAAAAGCTCTACGAGCAGTACTTC. This translates into CASRKTRSEQKLYEQYF.

J is TRBJ2-6 and V is TRBV7-9; 7 nucleotides align to TRBD1. Germline CDR1 SEHNR, CDR2 FQNEAQ (reference sequence). CDR3 length equals 16 residues. Germline trimming cut 5 bases from V and 2 bases from J; bases unmatched to any gene: 6. CDR3 region: CASSPSGGTGANVLTF. The CDR3, as DNA: TGTGCCAGCAGCCCCTCAGGGGGTACTGGGGCCAACGTCCTGACTTTC.

This clone was observed a handful of times. This chain joins TRBV5-4 and TRBJ2-7; 10 nucleotides line up with TRBD2. CDR3 length: 13 residues. Unmatched junction bases numbered 5, after V lost 6 bases and J lost 5 bases. Per the germline V gene, CDR1 is SGHNT and CDR2 is YYREEE (reference sequence). The CDR3 DNA follows: TGTGCCAGCAAAGCGGGAGGGTTTAACGAGCAGTACTTC. It yields the protein CASKAGGFNEQYF.

This chain uses TRBV5-1 with TRBJ2-7; 13 positions agree with TRBD2. V shed 5 bases and J 5 bases; nucleotides not matched to a gene: 1. This CDR3 comprises 13 residues. The germline V gene encodes CDR1 SGHRS and CDR2 YFSETQ. DNA for the CDR3: TGCGCCAGCAGGGGACTAGCGGGAAACGAGCAGTACTTC. Translation gives CASRGLAGNEQYF.

This chain connects TRBV28 to TRBJ2-3; D might be TRBD1 or TRBD2, each matching 5 bases. Germline-derived CDR1 and CDR2 are MDHEN and SYDVKM. V was clipped by 6 bases and J by 5 bases, with 24 bases between them. The CDR3 covers 17 residues. The CDR3 region is CASRGIRVGARGDTQYF. CDR3 nucleotide sequence: TGTGCCAGCAGGGGAATCCGGGTTGGGGCCCGGGGAGATACGCAGTATTTT.

V usage is TRBV6-5 and J usage is TRBJ2-7, with D possibly matching TRBD1 (5 bases). The CDR3 runs to 12 residues. Germline V CDR1 and CDR2: MNHEY, SVGAGI. V was clipped by 2 bases and J by 4 bases, with 6 bases between them. The CDR3 nucleotides read TGTGCCAGCAGTTACCAGGGATACGAGCAGTACTTC. Residues: CASSYQGYEQYF.

CDR3 coding DNA: TGCGCCAGCAGCTTGGAAACCCGGGGCACTGAAGCTTTCTTT. This sequence encodes CASSLETRGTEAFF. The chain couples TRBV5-1 to TRBJ1-1, with D hard to call. The CDR3 consists of 14 residues. Germline lookup yields CDR1 SGHRS and CDR2 YFSETQ. Trimming cost V 0 bases and J 4 bases, with 10 bases left between them.

The rearrangement joins TRBV7-3 to TRBJ2-7; possibly TRBD2 for D (6 bases). CDR1 and CDR2 (germline): SGHTA, FQGTGA. CDR3 length equals 17 residues. V shed 5 bases and J shed 0 bases, with 20 bases lying between them. CDR3 sequence (DNA): TGTGCCAGCAGCCCTCCTCGTGGTAGCGGAAACTCCTACGAGCAGTACTTC. Translated: CASSPPRGSGNSYEQYF.

The V gene is TRBV5-1, the J gene TRBJ2-7; 7 bases agree with TRBD1. V shed 4 bases, J shed 5 bases, and the junction held 18 bases outside the gene matches. The CDR3 loop spans 17 amino acids. From germline, CDR1 is SGHRS and CDR2 YFSETQ. The CDR3 nucleotides read TGCGCCAGCAGCAGAAGCCTACAGGGGTCGAGGATCGACGAGCAGTACTTC. Protein sequence: CASSRSLQGSRIDEQYF.

CDR3 sequence: CASSPEPSGGASTDTQYF. CDR3 sequence (DNA): TGTGCCAGTAGCCCAGAGCCCAGCGGGGGCGCGTCCACAGATACGCAGTATTTT. This sequence joins TRBV19 and TRBJ2-3, with TRBD2 identical over 8 bases. With 6 bases clipped from V and 2 bases from J, the junction kept 16 bases outside the gene matches. This CDR3 is 18 amino acids long. The germline gives CDR1 LNHDA, CDR2 SQIVND (reference sequence).

This chain's CDR3 is CASSYNTYEQYF. The CDR3 nucleotides are TGTGCCAGCAGTTACAACACCTACGAGCAGTACTTC. The V gene is TRBV6-5, the J gene TRBJ2-7; D gene unclear. The CDR3 is 12 residues long. V was cut by 2 bases and J by 2 bases, with 4 bases left in between. Looked up from germline, CDR1 is MNHEY and CDR2 is SVGAGI.

The chain joins TRBV11-2 to TRBJ1-2; 8 bases fit TRBD1. The CDR3 is made up of 17 amino acids. The germline gives CDR1 SGHAT, CDR2 FQNNGV. Unmatched junction bases numbered 13, after V lost 6 bases and J lost 1 base. This CDR3 reads CASRASLGQGFNYGYTF. The CDR3 nucleotides are TGTGCCAGCAGAGCTAGCCTTGGACAGGGCTTTAACTATGGCTACACCTTC.

This clone was seen only a few times. The same CDR3 arises from other DNA sequences in this sample as well. The rearrangement joins TRBV19 to TRBJ1-5, with D unresolved. Trimming pared 3 bases from V and 2 bases from J, leaving 8 bases between. The germline V gene encodes CDR1 LNHDA and CDR2 SQIVND (reference sequence). CDR3 length equals 14 residues. As DNA, the CDR3 is TGTGCCAGTAGTATCGGTGCGGGCAATCAGCCCCAGCATTTT. This sequence encodes CASSIGAGNQPQHF.

The genes are TRBV5-6 and TRBJ1-2; D gene unclear. Germline V CDR1 and CDR2: SGHDT, YYEEEE. The V end was cut by 0 bases, the J end by 4 bases, with 10 bases between. This CDR3 has 14 residues. The CDR3 DNA follows: TGTGCCAGCAGCTTGGGGGATACTCCCTATGGCTACACCTTC. As protein: CASSLGDTPYGYTF.

The chain uses TRBV27 and TRBJ1-2, with D possibly being TRBD1 (6 bases). The V and J ends lost 5 bases and 4 bases respectively, with 11 bases between them. Germline CDR1 and CDR2: MNHEY and SMNVEV (reference sequence). CDR3 length: 13 amino acids. CDR3 protein: CASSLSTGYGYTF. CDR3 bases: TGTGCCAGCAGTCTTTCGACAGGCTATGGCTACACCTTC.

V is TRBV5-4 and J is TRBJ2-1; D may be TRBD2 (6 bases). The V end was cut by 0 bases, the J end by 3 bases, with 10 bases between. CDR1 is SGHNT, CDR2 YYREEE, per germline (reference sequence). The CDR3 sequence is 15 residues long. CDR3 protein: CASSLGSGVYNEQFF. For the CDR3, the DNA is TGTGCCAGCAGCTTGGGTAGCGGAGTCTACAATGAGCAGTTCTTC.

The chain has TRBV2 and TRBJ1-1; D gene ambiguous. CDR3 length: 14 amino acids. The germline V and J ends were trimmed by 3 bases and 2 bases, with 10 bases remaining between them. CDR1 and CDR2 from the germline V gene are SNHLY and FYNNEI. The CDR3 DNA sequence: TGTGCCAGCAGTGATCTGGCAGATAACACTGAAGCTTTCTTT. Translated, it gives CASSDLADNTEAFF.

The CDR3 reads CASSLSGTGGTGELFF. The CDR3 nucleotides read TGCGCCAGCAGCTTGAGTGGGACAGGGGGCACCGGGGAGCTGTTTTTT. The chain joins TRBV5-1 to TRBJ2-2, with 11 bases that match TRBD1. CDR3 size: 16 residues. The ends lost 1 base at V and 4 bases at J; junction bases unmatched: 3. Germline CDR1 and CDR2: SGHRS and YFSETQ.

The chain carries TRBV30 and TRBJ2-5, with D tentatively TRBD1 or TRBD2 (5 bases each). The J call is uncertain, as TRBJ2-7 better fits the DNA end. Germline V gives CDR1 GTSNPN, CDR2 SVGIG (reference sequence). The CDR3 consists of 15 residues. CDR3 region: CAWTPRDAPTYEQYF. CDR3 DNA: TGTGCCTGGACCCCCCGGGACGCCCCTACCTACGAGCAGTACTTC.

This clone was counted a single time. The chain carries TRBV9 and TRBJ2-7; TRBD1 matches at 9 bases. V lost 3 bases to trimming and J lost 6 bases; unmatched junction nucleotides: 10. Germline CDR1 reads SGDLS; CDR2 reads YYNGEE. The CDR3 runs 15 residues. The DNA of the CDR3 is TGTGCCAGCAGCGATGAGGGACAGGGAACGGGCGAGCAGTACTTC. Its protein product is CASSDEGQGTGEQYF.

The chain combines TRBV5-6 with TRBJ2-6; tentatively, D is TRBD1 (6 bases). Germline values: CDR1 SGHDT, CDR2 YYEEEE. The CDR3 contains 16 residues. V lost 1 base, J lost 2 bases, and 10 bases lay in between. CDR3 region: CASSLPQGPGANVLTF. The CDR3 DNA follows: TGTGCCAGCAGCTTGCCACAGGGACCTGGGGCCAACGTCCTGACTTTC.